These 6 T cell receptor beta chains came from one sample sequenced in a study of post-analysis software for immune sequencing data. Overall study findings and caveats: Controls showed lower frequencies than patients for several TRBV segments, and TRBV5-6, TRBV5-1 and TRBV20-1 were among these.

Their recognized antigens are unknown. Unique molecular identifiers were present in the TCR beta cDNA libraries. Each CDR3 protein gets one entry after TCRdb re-called the PCR reads with MiXCR. The table records a few hundred thousand distinct CDR3 sequences, roughly 45% of them present only once. The specimen sequenced was blood. These receptors originate from a girl aged 10-17 years with multiple sclerosis.

The rearrangement joins TRBV6-2 or TRBV6-3 to TRBJ1-5; 8 bases match TRBD1. The CDR3 sequence is 16 residues long. Germline lookup yields CDR1 MNHEY and CDR2 SVGEGT. Trimming took 2 bases from V and 2 from J; bases not matched to a gene: 5. In DNA, the CDR3 is TGTGCCAGCAGTTACCCGACAGGGGCCGGCAATCAGCCCCAGCATTTT. It codes for CASSYPTGAGNQPQHF.

The chain carries TRBV28 and TRBJ1-2; D gene unclear. Germline V CDR1 and CDR2: MDHEN, SYDVKM. The V gene lost 3 bases and the J gene lost 8 bases, with 13 bases spanning the gap. The CDR3 spans 13 residues. In nucleotides, the CDR3 is TGTGCCAGCAGTTTGAATGGAGCGGGGGGCTACACCTTC. Protein: CASSLNGAGGYTF.

This chain joins TRBV20-1 and TRBJ1-5; D gene ambiguous. V was clipped by 2 bases and J by 7 bases, with 18 bases between them. Germline V gene sequence: CDR1 DFQATT, CDR2 SNEGSKA (reference sequence). The CDR3 runs 15 residues. The CDR3 protein is CSARYAILGSQPQHF. CDR3 bases: TGCAGTGCTAGATACGCGATACTAGGGAGCCAGCCCCAGCATTTT.

CDR3 DNA: TGTGCCAGCAGATCCTGTACCGGGGCGGATGAAAAACTGTTTTTT. Protein product: CASRSCTGADEKLFF. This chain joins TRBV7-9 and TRBJ1-4, with D perhaps matching TRBD1 (5 bases). V shed 6 bases and J shed 6 bases, with 17 bases lying between them. This CDR3 is 15 amino acids long. Per the germline V gene, CDR1 is SEHNR and CDR2 is FQNEAQ (reference sequence). Together with reference TRBV7-9 and TRBJ1-4, the CDR3 gives the full variable domain: DTGVSQNPRHKITKRGQNVTFRCDPISEHNRLYWYRQTLGQGPEFLTYFQNEAQLEKSRLLSDRFSAERPKGSFSTLEIQRTEQGDSAMYLCASRSCTGADEKLFFGSGTQLSVL.

As regards this clonotype: One end of the junction fails to match germline, which may point to a read error. The chain employs TRBV6-5 and TRBJ1-6; 10 bases align to TRBD1. The germline V gene encodes CDR1 MNHEY and CDR2 SVGAGI. This CDR3 region has 14 residues. CDR3 sequence: CASVRTGGGSPPHF. The CDR3 DNA sequence: TGTGCCAGCGTTAGGACAGGGGGTGGGTCACCCCCCCACTTT.

This clonotype turned up a few times. V usage is TRBV6-6 and J usage is TRBJ1-2, with 8 bases identical to TRBD1. After removal of 0 bases from V and 3 bases from J, the junction contained 0 bases not matched to a gene. CDR3 length: 14 amino acids. Per germline, CDR1 MNHNY and CDR2 SVGAGI (reference sequence). The CDR3 DNA reads TGTGCCAGCAGTTACTCGGGACAGGACTATGGCTACACCTTC. Encoded protein: CASSYSGQDYGYTF.